One and the same sample provided the 2 T cell receptor beta chains below, sequenced in a study of blood T cells in healthy people across ages. Then a second PCR, running about 6 to 12 cycles, was carried out with a sample-barcoded 5' primer and a J-beta primer mix. TCRdb recomputed calls from the 5' RACE reads with MiXCR, one row per CDR3 protein. The table records hundreds of thousands of distinct CDR3 sequences, roughly 25% of them present only once. These data also featured in a second study, about T cells of mothers and their children.

Sequenced sample: blood. The receptors here all came from a boy younger than 18 in good health.

This clonotype occurred many times. This sequence joins TRBV7-9 and TRBJ2-5, with D tentatively TRBD2 (5 bases). Germline V CDR1 and CDR2: SEHNR, FQNEAQ (reference sequence). With 6 bases removed from V and 1 base from J, the gap between germline ends came to 9 bases. This CDR3 has 13 residues. This CDR3 reads CASSDYLQETQYF. DNA of the CDR3: TGTGCCAGCAGTGACTACCTCCAAGAGACCCAGTACTTC.

Here the CDR3 reads CAMRPNNRVDHSGNTIYF. The CDR3 nucleotides read TGTGCCATGAGACCCAATAACAGGGTCGACCACTCTGGAAACACCATATATTTT. This chain joins TRBV10-3 and TRBJ1-3; tentative D call: TRBD1 (6 bases). CDR1 and CDR2 (germline): ENHRY, SYGVKD. This CDR3 is 18 amino acids long. Trimming took off 9 bases at V and 0 bases at J, with 24 bases between the two ends.